This T cell receptor beta chain was documented in a study of technical replicates of blood from several donors. The CDR3 loop spans 13 amino acids. Germline CDR1 and CDR2: LNHDA and SQIVND (reference sequence). V lost 9 bases to trimming and J lost 6 bases, with 18 bases between them. Only in-frame clones appear in the TCRdb table, and some are missing; sequencing was by immunoSEQ multiplex PCR. The data hold tens of thousands of clones, with approximately 96% observed a single time. The rearrangement links TRBV19 to TRBJ2-7, with a weak D call TRBD1 (6 bases). The TCR sequence derives from a human donor in good health. The sequencing sample was made of T cells isolated from PBMCs. The CDR3 is CASDPGHFSEQYF. CDR3 DNA: TGTGCCAGCGACCCGGGACATTTCAGCGAGCAGTACTTC.